The clone carrying this TCR beta chain was seen ten or more times. These data are taken from a study of T-cell reconstitution after alpha-beta-depleted transplantation in children. The authors prepared the TCRbeta library with unique molecular identifiers. From the PCR reads, TCRdb called clonotypes with MiXCR, one entry per CDR3 protein. The profile shows around 200,000 distinct CDR3 sequences, under 8.5% of them singletons. The CDR3 consists of 14 residues. V lost 10 bases to trimming and J lost 0 bases, with 13 bases between them. The germline V gene encodes CDR1 MNHNS and CDR2 SASEGT. The chain combines TRBV6-1 with TRBJ2-1; D might be TRBD2 (6 bases). The sample in question was PBMCs, mostly from graft donor cells, obtained 360 days after TCRalphabeta/CD19-depleted stem cell transplant. This TCR was sampled from a male patient aged 2-9 years who had a stem cell transplant for acute myeloid leukemia, so the T cells may come from the graft donor. CDR3 sequence: CATVAASSYNEQFF. The DNA of the CDR3 is TGTGCCACCGTAGCGGCTAGCTCCTACAATGAGCAGTTCTTC.